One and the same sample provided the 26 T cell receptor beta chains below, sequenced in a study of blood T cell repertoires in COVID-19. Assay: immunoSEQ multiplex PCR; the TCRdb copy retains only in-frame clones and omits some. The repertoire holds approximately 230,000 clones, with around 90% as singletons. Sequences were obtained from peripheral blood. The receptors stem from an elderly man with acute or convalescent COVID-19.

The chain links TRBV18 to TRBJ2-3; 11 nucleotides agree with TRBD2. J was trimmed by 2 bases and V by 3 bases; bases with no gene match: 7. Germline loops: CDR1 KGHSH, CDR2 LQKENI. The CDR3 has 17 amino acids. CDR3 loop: CASSPSSGRPITDTQYF. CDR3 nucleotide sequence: TGTGCCAGCTCACCCTCTAGCGGGAGGCCGATCACAGATACGCAGTATTTT.

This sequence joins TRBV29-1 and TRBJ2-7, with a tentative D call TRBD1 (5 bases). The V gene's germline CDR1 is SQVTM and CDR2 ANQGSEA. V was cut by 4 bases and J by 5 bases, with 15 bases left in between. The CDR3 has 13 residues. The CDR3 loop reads CSVGQWLGDEQYF. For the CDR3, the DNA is TGCAGCGTTGGACAGTGGTTGGGTGACGAGCAGTACTTC.

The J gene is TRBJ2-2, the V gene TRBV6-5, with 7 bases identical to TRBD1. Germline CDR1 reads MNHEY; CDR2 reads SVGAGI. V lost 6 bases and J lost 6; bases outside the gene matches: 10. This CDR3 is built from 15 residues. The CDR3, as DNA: TGTGCCAGCAGCCGGGACAGCGTTGCGGCCGGGGAGCTGTTTTTT. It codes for CASSRDSVAAGELFF.

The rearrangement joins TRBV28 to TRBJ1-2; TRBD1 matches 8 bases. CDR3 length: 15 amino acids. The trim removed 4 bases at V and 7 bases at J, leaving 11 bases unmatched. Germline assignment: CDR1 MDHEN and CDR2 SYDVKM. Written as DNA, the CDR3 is TGTGCCAGCAGTTCCCCTCAAGGACAGGGCTTTGGCTACACCTTC. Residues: CASSSPQGQGFGYTF.

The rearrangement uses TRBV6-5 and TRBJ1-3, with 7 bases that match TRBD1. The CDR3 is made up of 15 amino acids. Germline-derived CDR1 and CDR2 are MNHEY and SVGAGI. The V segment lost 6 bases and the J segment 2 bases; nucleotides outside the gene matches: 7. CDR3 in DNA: TGTGCCAGCAGGTCGACAGGGCATGCTGGAAACACCATATATTTT. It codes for CASRSTGHAGNTIYF.

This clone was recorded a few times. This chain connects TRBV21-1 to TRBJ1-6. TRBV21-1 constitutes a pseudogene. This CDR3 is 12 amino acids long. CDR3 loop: CASVSRFRPLHF. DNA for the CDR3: TGTGCCAGCGTATCCCGGTTTCGGCCCCTCCACTTT.

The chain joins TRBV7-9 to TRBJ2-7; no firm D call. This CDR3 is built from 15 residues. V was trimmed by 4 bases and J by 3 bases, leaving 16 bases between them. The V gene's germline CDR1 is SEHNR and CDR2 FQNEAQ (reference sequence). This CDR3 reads CASSSGQKPSYEQYF. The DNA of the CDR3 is TGTGCCAGCAGCTCTGGGCAAAAACCGAGCTACGAGCAGTACTTC.

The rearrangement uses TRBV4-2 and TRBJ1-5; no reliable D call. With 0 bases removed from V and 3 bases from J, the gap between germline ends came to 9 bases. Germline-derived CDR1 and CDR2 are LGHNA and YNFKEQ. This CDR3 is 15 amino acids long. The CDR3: CASSQEAAINQPQHF. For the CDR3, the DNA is TGTGCCAGCAGCCAAGAGGCGGCCATCAATCAGCCCCAGCATTTT.

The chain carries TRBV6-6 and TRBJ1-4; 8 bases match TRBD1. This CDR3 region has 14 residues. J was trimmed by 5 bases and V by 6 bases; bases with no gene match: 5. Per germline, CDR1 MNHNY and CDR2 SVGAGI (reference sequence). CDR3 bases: TGTGCCAGCAGCCTCGACAGGGGAAATGAAAAACTGTTTTTT. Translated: CASSLDRGNEKLFF.

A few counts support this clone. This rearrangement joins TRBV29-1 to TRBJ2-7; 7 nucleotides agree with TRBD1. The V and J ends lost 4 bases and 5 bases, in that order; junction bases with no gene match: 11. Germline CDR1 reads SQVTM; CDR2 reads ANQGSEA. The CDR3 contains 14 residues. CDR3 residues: CSVVLRQGRHEQYF. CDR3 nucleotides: TGCAGCGTTGTCTTGCGACAGGGCAGGCACGAGCAGTACTTC.

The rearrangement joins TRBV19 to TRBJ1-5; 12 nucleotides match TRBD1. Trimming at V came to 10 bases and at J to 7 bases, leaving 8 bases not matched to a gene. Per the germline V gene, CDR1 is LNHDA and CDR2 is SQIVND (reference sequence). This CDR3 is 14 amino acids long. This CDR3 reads CATTGTGGGQPQHF. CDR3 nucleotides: TGTGCCACTACCGGGACAGGGGGCGGCCAGCCCCAGCATTTT.

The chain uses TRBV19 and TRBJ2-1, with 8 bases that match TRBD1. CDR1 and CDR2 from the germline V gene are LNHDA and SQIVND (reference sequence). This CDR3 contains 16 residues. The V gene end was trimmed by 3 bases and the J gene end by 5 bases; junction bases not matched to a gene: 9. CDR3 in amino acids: CASSISPGGRNNEQFF. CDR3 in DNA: TGTGCCAGTAGTATTTCCCCAGGGGGCAGGAACAATGAGCAGTTCTTC.

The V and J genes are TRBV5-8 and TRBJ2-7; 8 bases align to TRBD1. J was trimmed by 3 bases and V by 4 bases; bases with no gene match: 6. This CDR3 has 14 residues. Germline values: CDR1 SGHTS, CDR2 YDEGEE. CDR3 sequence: CASSPGQGFYEQYF. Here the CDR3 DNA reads TGTGCCAGCAGCCCCGGACAGGGCTTCTACGAGCAGTACTTC.

CDR3 sequence: CASSQPGFPYGYTF. For the CDR3, the DNA is TGTGCCAGCAGCCAACCCGGGTTCCCCTATGGCTACACCTTC. The rearrangement links TRBV3-1 (or the pseudogene TRBV3-2) to TRBJ1-2; no firm D call. V gave up 2 bases and J gave up 4 bases, with 11 bases separating them. CDR3 length: 14 amino acids. Germline V gives CDR1 LGHDT, CDR2 YNNKEL (reference sequence).

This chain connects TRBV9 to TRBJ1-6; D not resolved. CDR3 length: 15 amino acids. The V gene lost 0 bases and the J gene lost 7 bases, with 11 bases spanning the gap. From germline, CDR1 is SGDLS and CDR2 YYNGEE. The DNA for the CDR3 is TGTGCCAGCAGCGTAGGTCAGGTTGGCAATTCACCCCTCCACTTT. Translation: CASSVGQVGNSPLHF.

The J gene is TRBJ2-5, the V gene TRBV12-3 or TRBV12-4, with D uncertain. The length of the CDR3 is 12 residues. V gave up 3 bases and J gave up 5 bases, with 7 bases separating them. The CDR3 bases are TGTGCCAGCAGTTTTCGGGTGGAGACCCAGTACTTC. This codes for CASSFRVETQYF.

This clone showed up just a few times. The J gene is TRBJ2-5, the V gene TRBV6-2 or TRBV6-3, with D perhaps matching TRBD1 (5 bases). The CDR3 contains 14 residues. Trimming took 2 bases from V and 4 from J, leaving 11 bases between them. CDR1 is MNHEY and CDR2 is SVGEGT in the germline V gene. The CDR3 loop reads CASSYMGQTETQYF. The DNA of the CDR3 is TGTGCCAGCAGTTACATGGGGCAAACAGAGACCCAGTACTTC.

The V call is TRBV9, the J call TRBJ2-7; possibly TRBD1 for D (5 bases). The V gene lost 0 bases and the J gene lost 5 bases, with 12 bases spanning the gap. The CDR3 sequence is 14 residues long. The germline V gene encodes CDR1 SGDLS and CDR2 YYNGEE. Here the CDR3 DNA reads TGTGCCAGCAGCGTAGGAGTCACAGGCGACGAGCAGTACTTC. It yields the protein CASSVGVTGDEQYF.

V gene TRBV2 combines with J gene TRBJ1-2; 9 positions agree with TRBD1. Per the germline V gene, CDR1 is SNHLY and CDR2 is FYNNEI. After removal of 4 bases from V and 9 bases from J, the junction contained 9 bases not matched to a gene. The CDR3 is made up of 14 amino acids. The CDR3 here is CASSGGTGYWSYTF. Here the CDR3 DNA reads TGTGCCAGCAGTGGGGGGACAGGGTATTGGAGCTACACCTTC.

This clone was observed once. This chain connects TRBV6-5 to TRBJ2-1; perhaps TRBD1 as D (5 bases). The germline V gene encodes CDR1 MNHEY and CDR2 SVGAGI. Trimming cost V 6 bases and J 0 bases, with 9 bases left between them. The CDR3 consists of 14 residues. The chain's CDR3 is CASRQESSYNEQFF. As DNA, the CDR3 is TGTGCCAGCAGACAGGAGAGCTCCTACAATGAGCAGTTCTTC.

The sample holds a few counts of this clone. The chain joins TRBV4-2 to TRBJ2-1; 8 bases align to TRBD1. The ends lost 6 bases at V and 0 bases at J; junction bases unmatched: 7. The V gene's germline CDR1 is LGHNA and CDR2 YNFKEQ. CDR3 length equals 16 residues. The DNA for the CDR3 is TGTGCCAGCAGTGGAGACAGGGGAACCTCCTACAATGAGCAGTTCTTC. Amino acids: CASSGDRGTSYNEQFF.

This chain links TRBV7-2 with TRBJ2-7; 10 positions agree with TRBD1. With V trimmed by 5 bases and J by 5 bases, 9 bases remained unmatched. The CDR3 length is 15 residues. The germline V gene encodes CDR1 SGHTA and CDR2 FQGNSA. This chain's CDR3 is CASSPDRGHRNEQYF. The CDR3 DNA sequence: TGTGCCAGCAGCCCCGACAGGGGGCATCGGAACGAGCAGTACTTC.

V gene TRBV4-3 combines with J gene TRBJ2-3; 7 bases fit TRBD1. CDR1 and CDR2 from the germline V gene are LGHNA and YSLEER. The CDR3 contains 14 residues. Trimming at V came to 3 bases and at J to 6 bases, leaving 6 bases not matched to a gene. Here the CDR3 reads CASSQYRGRDTQYF. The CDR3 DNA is TGCGCCAGCAGCCAGTACAGGGGCCGGGATACGCAGTATTTT.

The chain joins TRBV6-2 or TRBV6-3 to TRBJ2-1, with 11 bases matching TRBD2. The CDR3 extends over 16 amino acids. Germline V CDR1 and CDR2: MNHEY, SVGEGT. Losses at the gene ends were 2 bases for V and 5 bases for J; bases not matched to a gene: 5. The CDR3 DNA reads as TGTGCCAGCAGTTACATACTAGCGGGGGCCAACAATGAGCAGTTCTTC. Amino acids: CASSYILAGANNEQFF.

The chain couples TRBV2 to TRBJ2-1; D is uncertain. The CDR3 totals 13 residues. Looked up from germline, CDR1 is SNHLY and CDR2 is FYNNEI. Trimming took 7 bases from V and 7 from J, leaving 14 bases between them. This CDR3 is CASTESSRNEQFF. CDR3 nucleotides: TGTGCCAGCACGGAGAGTTCTAGGAATGAGCAGTTCTTC.

Here the CDR3 reads CASSQGPGEFYGYTF. For the CDR3, the DNA is TGTGCCAGCAGCCAAGGTCCAGGGGAATTTTATGGCTACACCTTC. The chain is built from TRBV3-1 (or the pseudogene TRBV3-2) and TRBJ1-2; a weak D match, TRBD1 (6 bases). Looked up from germline, CDR1 is LGHDT and CDR2 is YNNKEL (reference sequence). With 1 base removed from V and 5 bases from J, the gap between germline ends came to 14 bases. This CDR3 is 15 amino acids long.